A selection of T cell receptor beta chains follows, all from one sample in a study of T cells in localized non-small cell lung cancer. Profiled with immunoSEQ multiplex PCR; TCRdb holds only in-frame clones, not every one. The table has roughly 40,000 clones, approximately 80% seen once; the top ten hold 7.5% to 8%. Sequences were derived from PBMCs, sampled before any cancer treatment. Every receptor here comes from a man aged 40 to 75 with stage II lung adenocarcinoma. CDR3s include the opening cysteine and the closing phenylalanine or tryptophan. The D gene is left open where the match is weak. The size of a clone is reported for some rows only, either as once, few or many, or as a class for expanded clones.

v_call,clone_size,j_call,d_call,cdr3_length,cdr3_aa,cdr3_nt
TRBV10-1,.,TRBJ1-4,TRBD1,13,CASSEVQGEKLFF,TGCGCCAGCAGTGAAGTACAGGGGGAAAAACTGTTTTTT
TRBV7-2,few,TRBJ2-7,TRBD2,15,CASSILAGGSYEQYF,TGTGCCAGCAGTATCCTAGCGGGGGGGTCTTACGAGCAGTACTTC
TRBV4-3,.,TRBJ1-6,.,16,CASSQDLARAGSPLHF,TGCGCCAGCAGCCAAGATCTGGCCAGGGCAGGTTCACCCCTCCACTTT
TRBV28,.,TRBJ2-1,.,14,CATAETLRGWEQFF,TGTGCCACCGCCGAGACACTCAGGGGTTGGGAGCAGTTCTTC
TRBV6-5,.,TRBJ2-1,.,15,CASSDASGRRNEQFF,TGTGCCAGCAGCGACGCGTCAGGGAGGAGAAATGAGCAGTTCTTC
TRBV5-1,few,TRBJ1-4,TRBD1,15,CASSARTGSNEKLFF,TGCGCCAGCAGCGCAAGGACAGGGTCGAATGAAAAACTGTTTTTT
TRBV10-3,.,TRBJ1-1,TRBD1,15,CAIREGTGLNTEAFF,TGTGCCATCAGAGAGGGGACAGGGCTGAACACTGAAGCTTTCTTT
TRBV2,.,TRBJ1-5,.,17,CASRGGGQRSVNQPQHF,TGTGCCAGCAGGGGTGGCGGGCAGAGGTCCGTCAATCAGCCCCAGCATTTT
TRBV7-9,.,TRBJ2-7,.,12,CASSPFLNEQYF,TGTGCCAGCAGCCCATTTCTAAACGAGCAGTACTTC
TRBV5-1,few,TRBJ2-2,.,16,CASSLLGGSRTGELFF,TGCGCCAGCAGCTTGTTAGGGGGATCGCGGACCGGGGAGCTGTTTTTT
TRBV30,.,TRBJ2-2,.,13,CAWSTEFAGELFF,TGTGCCTGGAGTACGGAATTCGCCGGGGAGCTGTTTTTT
TRBV11-3,few,TRBJ2-7,TRBD2,15,CASSLEAGGAYEQYF,TGTGCCAGCAGCTTAGAAGCGGGAGGGGCCTACGAGCAGTACTTC
TRBV18,.,TRBJ2-1,.,13,CASSLGRSDEQFF,TGTGCCAGCTCACTGGGGAGGTCGGATGAGCAGTTCTTC
TRBV5-1,.,TRBJ2-5,.,14,CASSPGHVQETQYF,TGCGCCAGCAGCCCTGGACACGTACAAGAGACCCAGTACTTC
TRBV30,.,TRBJ1-1,TRBD1,14,CARARAGGNTEAFF,TGTGCCCGCGCTAGGGCAGGGGGGAACACTGAAGCTTTCTTT
TRBV4-2,.,TRBJ1-2,TRBD1,15,CASSQGQGANYGYTF,TGTGCCAGCAGCCAAGGACAGGGGGCGAACTATGGCTACACCTTC
TRBV5-4,.,TRBJ2-5,TRBD2,16,CASSSRIAGVQETQYF,TGTGCCAGCAGCTCTCGGATAGCGGGGGTTCAAGAGACCCAGTACTTC
TRBV30,.,TRBJ1-1,.,15,CAWSVGPGVNTEAFF,TGTGCCTGGAGTGTAGGTCCAGGGGTGAACACTGAAGCTTTCTTT
TRBV9,once,TRBJ2-3,.,15,CASSVVGGITDTQYF,TGTGCCAGCAGCGTAGTGGGGGGAATAACAGATACGCAGTATTTT
TRBV11-2,once,TRBJ2-7,TRBD1,16,CASSSTNRQGVYEQYF,TGTGCCAGCAGCTCTACAAATAGACAGGGAGTCTACGAGCAGTACTTC
TRBV30,.,TRBJ1-6,TRBD1,14,CAWRGQGNNSPLHF,TGTGCCTGGAGGGGACAGGGGAATAATTCACCCCTCCACTTT
TRBV5-1,.,TRBJ2-2,.,16,CASSLEGTVNTGELFF,TGCGCCAGCAGCTTGGAAGGGACGGTTAACACCGGGGAGCTGTTTTTT
TRBV7-2,.,TRBJ1-5,.,15,CASSFKGGHGQPQHF,TGTGCCAGCAGCTTCAAGGGAGGGCATGGCCAGCCCCAGCATTTT
TRBV30,.,TRBJ1-4,TRBD1,14,CAWSGGQGREKLFF,TGTGCCTGGAGTGGAGGACAGGGGAGGGAAAAACTGTTTTTT
TRBV10-2,once,TRBJ1-1,.,15,CASSPDPDRNTEAFF,TGCGCCAGCAGCCCCGACCCGGACAGAAACACTGAAGCTTTCTTT
TRBV7-2,once,TRBJ2-1,.,14,CASSHYSSYNEQFF,TGTGCCAGCAGCCACTACAGCTCCTACAATGAGCAGTTCTTC
TRBV5-6,.,TRBJ1-2,.,12,CASSLAAHGYTF,TGTGCCAGCAGCTTGGCTGCGCATGGCTACACCTTC
TRBV27,once,TRBJ2-2,.,13,CASSLGSKRELFF,TGTGCCAGCAGTTTGGGGTCCAAAAGGGAGCTGTTTTTT
TRBV19,.,TRBJ1-1,.,15,CASSIQGFSNTEAFF,TGTGCCAGTAGTATCCAAGGGTTTTCGAACACTGAAGCTTTCTTT
TRBV9,.,TRBJ2-3,TRBD1,14,CASSADQQGDTQYF,TGTGCCAGCAGCGCCGACCAACAGGGGGATACGCAGTATTTT
TRBV9,.,TRBJ2-7,.,14,CASSVGGFSYEQYF,TGTGCCAGCAGCGTAGGGGGGTTCTCCTACGAGCAGTACTTC
TRBV7-9,.,TRBJ2-7,.,14,CASSLRAGGDEQYF,TGTGCCAGCAGCTTACGAGCAGGGGGGGACGAGCAGTACTTC
TRBV7-2,.,TRBJ2-7,TRBD1,15,CASSLAAGQGYEQYF,TGTGCCAGCAGCTTAGCAGCGGGACAGGGCTACGAGCAGTACTTC
TRBV6-6,.,TRBJ1-1,.,15,CASSYPTQTNTEAFF,TGTGCCAGCAGTTACCCCACACAGACGAACACTGAAGCTTTCTTT
TRBV6-5,.,TRBJ2-7,.,13,CASRRTGYDEQYF,TGTGCCAGCAGACGTACAGGGTACGACGAGCAGTACTTC
TRBV28,.,TRBJ1-2,.,17,CASSPTGWGNSPYGYTF,TGTGCCAGCAGTCCTACAGGGTGGGGGAACTCACCCTATGGCTACACCTTC
TRBV4-3,.,TRBJ2-7,.,11,CASSHGGEQYF,TGCGCCAGCAGCCACGGGGGCGAGCAGTACTTC
TRBV5-1,.,TRBJ1-2,.,16,CASSSGPTEKNYGYTF,TGCGCCAGCAGCTCCGGGCCCACAGAAAAGAATTATGGCTACACCTTC
TRBV6-1,.,TRBJ2-7,TRBD1,15,CASKEGQGVSYEQYF,TGTGCCAGCAAGGAAGGGCAGGGGGTAAGCTACGAGCAGTACTTC
TRBV14,.,TRBJ2-4,.,18,CASSQESAGNPAKNIQYF,TGTGCCAGCAGCCAAGAATCGGCGGGCAATCCAGCCAAAAACATTCAGTACTTC
TRBV19,.,TRBJ2-7,.,13,CASRPRLGGEQYF,TGTGCCAGTAGACCCAGGCTCGGGGGCGAGCAGTACTTC
TRBV18,.,TRBJ2-5,.,13,CASSQDDQETQYF,TGTGCCAGCTCACAAGACGATCAAGAGACCCAGTACTTC
TRBV7-3,.,TRBJ2-3,.,13,CASSRGPKDTQYF,TGTGCCAGCAGCCGCGGCCCCAAAGATACGCAGTATTTT
TRBV5-8,.,TRBJ2-7,.,12,CASSLGLDEQYF,TGTGCCAGCAGCTTGGGGTTAGACGAGCAGTACTTC
TRBV6-5,.,TRBJ2-5,.,14,CASVPPGVGETQYF,TGTGCCTCGGTACCTCCGGGAGTTGGGGAGACCCAGTACTTC
TRBV5-4,.,TRBJ2-7,TRBD2,16,CASSALAGAKGYEQYF,TGTGCCAGCAGCGCGTTAGCGGGGGCGAAGGGATACGAGCAGTACTTC
TRBV29-1,.,TRBJ1-5,.,13,CSVVENSNQPQHF,TGCAGCGTTGTCGAGAATAGCAATCAGCCCCAGCATTTT
TRBV15,.,TRBJ1-5,.,14,CATSSRGILEPQHF,TGTGCCACCAGCAGCAGAGGGATCCTCGAGCCCCAGCATTTT
TRBV5-1,.,TRBJ1-1,.,14,CASSLSFGNTEAFF,TGCGCCAGCAGCTTGAGTTTTGGGAACACTGAAGCTTTCTTT
TRBV7-2,.,TRBJ1-2,TRBD1,13,CASSTGTGVGYTF,TGTGCCAGCAGCACGGGGACAGGGGTTGGCTACACCTTC
TRBV7-2,few,TRBJ2-7,.,13,CASSAERPYEQYF,TGTGCCAGCAGCGCAGAGCGGCCCTACGAGCAGTACTTC
TRBV4-3,medium-sized,TRBJ2-7,TRBD2,15,CASSQDSGTRGEQYF,TGCGCCAGCAGCCAAGATAGCGGGACACGGGGCGAGCAGTACTTC
TRBV11-1,.,TRBJ2-1,TRBD1,13,CASSSGQHNEQFF,TGTGCCAGCAGCTCGGGACAGCACAATGAGCAGTTCTTC
TRBV25-1,.,TRBJ2-2,.,17,CASSEYVTGYYTGELFF,TGTGCCAGCAGTGAATACGTCACAGGATATTACACCGGGGAGCTGTTTTTT
TRBV7-6,.,TRBJ2-2,.,13,CASSFSRAGELFF,TGTGCCAGCAGCTTTTCCCGGGCCGGGGAGCTGTTTTTT